A selection of T cell receptor beta chains follows, all from one sample in a study of shared clonotypes between healthy human individuals. The assay was immunoSEQ multiplex PCR, and TCRdb's table has in-frame clones only and misses some. The data show roughly 2.5 million clones, more than 90% seen once. The material sequenced was naive CD4+ T cells sorted from blood. These receptors originate from a man younger than 35 in good health. Each CDR3 is given with its conserved first and last residue. D genes are given only for firm matches.

CASSSTGLQNEKLFF	TGTGCCAGTAGTTCAACAGGGTTGCAGAATGAAAAACTGTTTTTT	NA	TRBV19	TRBJ1-4
CASSALQGSGYEQYF	TGTGCCAGCAGCGCATTACAGGGGAGCGGCTACGAGCAGTACTTC	TRBD1	TRBV11-2	TRBJ2-7
CASSPRDGGSGNTIYF	TGTGCCAGCAGCCCCCGGGACGGAGGCTCTGGAAACACCATATATTTT	NA	TRBV7-8	TRBJ1-3
CASTLPGLAGGRAYNEQFF	TGTGCCAGCACCTTGCCGGGACTAGCGGGAGGCAGAGCCTACAATGAGCAGTTCTTC	TRBD2	TRBV11-2	TRBJ2-1
CATSRDQQDEQYF	TGTGCCACCAGCAGAGATCAACAGGACGAGCAGTACTTC	NA	TRBV15	TRBJ2-7
CASSHFEGQGADTQYF	TGTGCCAGCTCACATTTTGAGGGACAGGGAGCAGATACGCAGTATTTT	TRBD1	TRBV18	TRBJ2-3
CASSSQGFPTEQYF	TGCGCCAGCAGCTCCCAGGGTTTCCCCACCGAGCAGTACTTC	NA	TRBV5-1	TRBJ2-7
CASSSNLAGDYNEQFF	TGTGCCAGCAGTTCTAATCTAGCGGGGGACTACAATGAGCAGTTCTTC	TRBD2	TRBV28	TRBJ2-1
CASSLKGEAEAFF	TGTGCCAGCAGCTTGAAGGGAGAGGCTGAAGCTTTCTTT	NA	TRBV5-4	TRBJ1-1
CAWATGPNQPQHF	TGTGCCTGGGCTACAGGGCCAAATCAGCCCCAGCATTTT	NA	TRBV30	TRBJ1-5
CSVYRGNEQCF	TGCAGCGTTTACAGGGGGAACGAGCAGTGCTTC	TRBD1	TRBV29-1	TRBJ2-7
CASSIVTGGSTDTQYF	TGTGCCAGTAGTATAGTCACAGGGGGGAGCACAGATACGCAGTATTTT	TRBD1	TRBV19	TRBJ2-3